The 6 T cell receptor beta chains below all came from one sample that was sequenced in a study of identical twins. One entry per CDR3 protein, called by TCRdb with MiXCR from the 5' RACE reads. The top ten hold 1.5% to 2% of the sample, which has about 700,000 distinct CDR3 sequences, 6.1% seen once. Sequenced material: naive T cells sorted from blood. The receptor source for this set is a man younger than 35 in good health.

This clonotype was seen at least ten times. This rearrangement joins TRBV20-1 to TRBJ2-7; D is unclear. The germline CDR1 and CDR2 sequences are DFQATT and SNEGSKA (reference sequence). V shed 0 bases and J shed 5 bases, with 5 bases lying between them. CDR3 length: 11 residues. CDR3 DNA: TGCAGTGCTAGAGAGCCCCACGAGCAGTACTTC. Translating it yields CSAREPHEQYF.

This rearrangement joins TRBV21-1 to TRBJ2-7; the DNA was not compared with TRBD2, the D call given in the table. TRBV21-1 is a documented pseudogene. This CDR3 region has 17 residues. The DNA of the CDR3 is TGTGCCAGCAAAAATCGGCCGACTAGCGGTCGCCCCTACGAGCAGTACGTC. Protein product: CASKNRPTSGRPYEQYV.

This clonotype was recorded at least ten times. The chain joins TRBV2 to TRBJ2-2; TRBD2 matches 8 bases. Germline V gives CDR1 SNHLY, CDR2 FYNNEI. The CDR3 contains 16 residues. The junction had 10 bases not matched to a gene; V was cut back by 3 bases and J by 7 bases. The CDR3 nucleotides read TGTGCCAGCAGTGACTCCAGCGGGAGTGTTGGCGGGGAGCTGTTTTTT. This sequence encodes CASSDSSGSVGGELFF.

The CDR3 coding sequence is TGTGCCAGCAGCCCCACGGGACAGGGGTACTATGGCTACACCTTC. Translation: CASSPTGQGYYGYTF. V usage is TRBV11-2 and J usage is TRBJ1-2; 10 bases agree with TRBD1. Germline CDR1 and CDR2: SGHAT and FQNNGV. The CDR3 is 15 residues long. V lost 5 bases, J lost 3 bases, and 6 bases stayed unmatched.

This clonotype was seen repeatedly, ten times or more. The chain couples TRBV6-5 to TRBJ2-2; D unclear. Between the trimmed V and J ends, which lost 8 bases and 6 bases, there was a span of 7 bases. This CDR3 has 11 amino acids. CDR1 and CDR2 (germline): MNHEY, SVGAGI. CDR3 DNA sequence: TGTGCCAGCTTCTTAGCCGGGGAGCTGTTTTTT. Translating it yields CASFLAGELFF.

This clonotype was observed many times. This chain connects TRBV12-3 or TRBV12-4 to TRBJ1-4; no clear D. The V end was cut by 3 bases, the J end by 5 bases, with 10 bases between. There are 14 residues in the CDR3. The CDR3 spells CASSFSSANEKLFF. The CDR3, as DNA: TGTGCCAGCAGTTTTAGTTCTGCGAATGAAAAACTGTTTTTT.